This T cell receptor (beta chain) originates from a study of Graves' ophthalmopathy and Graves' hyperthyroidism. This CDR3 comprises 16 residues. V dropped 1 base and J dropped 8 bases, with 18 bases sitting between them. The germline V gene encodes CDR1 MNHNS and CDR2 SASEGT. The PBMCs had their origin in roughly 9.8 ml of fresh peripheral blood. Transcripts of RNA were the source for amplifying TCR beta CDR3 regions. HTBI primers were employed in first-round RT-PCR, then a second-round multiplex PCR followed. In TCRdb, the multiplex PCR reads were re-called with MiXCR into one record per CDR3 protein. The sample includes just over 600,000 distinct CDR3 sequences, 22% seen only once; the top ten take approximately 7%. As to this clonotype: As yet, its antigen is unknown.

The study, taken as a whole, reports: Blood contained most expanded thyroid clonotypes exceeding 0.001 frequency.

This sequence joins TRBV6-1 and TRBJ1-5, with D uncertain. The clonotype comes from a woman aged 18-29 years with stable Graves' hyperthyroidism. Some clones in this sample may be carry-over from other donors' samples. Sequenced: peripheral blood. CDR3 in amino acids: CASSEVKFWVVEPQHF. In nucleotides, the CDR3 is TGTGCCAGCAGTGAAGTAAAATTTTGGGTGGTAGAGCCCCAGCATTTT.